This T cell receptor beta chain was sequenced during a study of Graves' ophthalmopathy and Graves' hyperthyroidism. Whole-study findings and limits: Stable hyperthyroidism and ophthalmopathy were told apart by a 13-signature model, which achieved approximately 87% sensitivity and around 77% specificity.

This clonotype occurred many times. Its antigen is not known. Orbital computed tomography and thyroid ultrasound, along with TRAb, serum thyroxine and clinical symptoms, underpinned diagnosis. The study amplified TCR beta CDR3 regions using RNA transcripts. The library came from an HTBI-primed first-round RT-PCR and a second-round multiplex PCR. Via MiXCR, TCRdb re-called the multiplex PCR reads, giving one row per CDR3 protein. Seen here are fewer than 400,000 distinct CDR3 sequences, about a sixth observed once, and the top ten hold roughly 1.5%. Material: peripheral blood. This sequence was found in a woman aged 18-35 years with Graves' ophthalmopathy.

The CDR3 reads CASSFGRLDSYEQYF. CDR3 DNA sequence: TGTGCCAGCAGTTTCGGCAGGCTTGACTCCTACGAGCAGTACTTC. The V call is TRBV12-3 or TRBV12-4, the J call TRBJ2-7; D is ambiguous. This CDR3 region has 15 residues. Trimming took 3 bases from V and 0 from J, leaving 12 bases between them.